The 22 T cell receptor beta chains presented below share a single source sample, sequenced in a study of cytomegalovirus exposure and HLA in healthy donors. It was with 60 Vbeta and 13 Jbeta primers that the PCR ran. The data were produced by immunoSEQ multiplex PCR, yet TCRdb's version contains in-frame clones alone and is incomplete. The sample records 180,000 or so clones, around 86% being singletons. The sequenced sample consisted of PBMCs. These TCRs come from a woman in her forties or fifties in good health and CMV-seropositive.

The rearrangement links TRBV2 to TRBJ2-7; TRBD1 aligns across 8 bases. V trimming: 5 bases; J trimming: 0 bases; junction bases outside the gene matches: 9. The germline gives CDR1 SNHLY, CDR2 FYNNEI. CDR3 length equals 16 residues. For the CDR3, the DNA is TGTGCCAGCAGTTGGGGCCGGACAGGGAGCTCCTACGAGCAGTACTTC. The encoded protein is CASSWGRTGSSYEQYF.

This chain connects TRBV7-2 to TRBJ2-3; TRBD2 agrees at 11 bases. The CDR3 has 16 amino acids. V lost 3 bases to trimming and J lost 5 bases; unmatched junction nucleotides: 7. Germline V gene sequence: CDR1 SGHTA, CDR2 FQGNSA. This CDR3 reads CASSFRLAGLVDTQYF. The CDR3 nucleotides read TGTGCCAGCAGCTTCCGACTAGCGGGGCTGGTAGATACGCAGTATTTT.

A note on this clone: A junction boundary mismatches the germline segment, possibly from a read error. V and J are TRBV5-1 and TRBJ2-6; maybe TRBD1 (5 bases). CDR1 and CDR2 from the germline V gene are SGHRS and YFSETQ. The CDR3 has 20 residues. The CDR3 bases are TGCGCCAGCAGCTTGGGGCGCGCAGGGATCCCTGGCTCTGGGGCCAACGGCCTGACTTTC. As protein: CASSLGRAGIPGSGANGLTF.

V usage is TRBV19 and J usage is TRBJ1-6, with 9 nucleotides matching TRBD1. CDR1 and CDR2 (germline): LNHDA, SQIVND (reference sequence). This CDR3 has 16 amino acids. V dropped 4 bases and J dropped 9; count of bases not matched to a gene: 10. The chain's CDR3 is CASSKGGQGVGSPLHF. In DNA, the CDR3 is TGTGCCAGTAGTAAGGGGGGACAGGGAGTAGGTTCACCCCTCCACTTT.

The chain combines TRBV5-4 with TRBJ2-7; TRBD2 aligns across 7 bases. Trimming removed 0 bases from V and 2 bases from J; junction bases left unmatched: 11. Per germline, CDR1 SGHNT and CDR2 YYREEE (reference sequence). The CDR3 length is 17 residues. CDR3 in DNA: TGTGCCAGCAGCTTGGCGGGCGGCGGGGGAGCGGCCTACGAGCAGTACTTC. This sequence encodes CASSLAGGGGAAYEQYF.

With regard to this clone: This CDR3 is also generated by other DNA sequences in the sample. The chain employs TRBV5-6 and TRBJ1-5; 9 nucleotides match TRBD1. CDR1 is SGHDT, CDR2 YYEEEE, per germline. The CDR3 sequence is 18 residues long. The trim removed 5 bases at V and 2 bases at J, leaving 14 bases unmatched. CDR3 protein: CASSSWDRDEVGNQPQHF. The CDR3 DNA sequence: TGTGCCAGCAGTTCTTGGGACAGGGACGAGGTTGGCAATCAGCCCCAGCATTTT.

J is TRBJ2-1 and V is TRBV28; D is possibly TRBD2 (5 bases). There are 13 residues in the CDR3. Trimming took off 7 bases at V and 3 bases at J, with 10 bases between the two ends. The germline V gene has CDR1 MDHEN and CDR2 SYDVKM. As DNA, the CDR3 is TGTGCCAGCATCACGGGGAGCTACAATGAGCAGTTCTTC. Its protein is CASITGSYNEQFF.

The CDR3 protein is CASSFVAGANTGELFF. The CDR3 DNA reads as TGTGCCAGCAGCTTCGTAGCGGGCGCGAACACCGGGGAGCTGTTTTTT. This sequence joins TRBV7-8 and TRBJ2-2; 7 bases line up with TRBD2. The V gene end was trimmed by 3 bases and the J gene end by 0 bases; junction bases not matched to a gene: 4. The V gene's germline CDR1 is SGHVS and CDR2 FQNEAQ. This CDR3 region has 16 residues.

The V gene is TRBV4-2, the J gene TRBJ1-1; 7 bases are a match to TRBD1. The CDR3 is 16 residues long. Trimming removed 2 bases from V and 3 bases from J; junction bases left unmatched: 9. Germline CDR1 LGHNA, CDR2 YNFKEQ. The CDR3, as DNA: TGTGCCAGCAGCCAATCGGACAGGACTGATTACACTGAAGCTTTCTTT. Residues: CASSQSDRTDYTEAFF.

The chain joins TRBV7-9 to TRBJ2-1; the match to TRBD2 covers 8 bases. The V gene's germline CDR1 is SEHNR and CDR2 FQNEAQ (reference sequence). The J segment lost 4 bases and the V segment lost 1 base, leaving 6 bases of the junction unmatched. The CDR3 sequence is 16 residues long. In DNA, the CDR3 is TGTGCCAGCAGCTTAGGAGCGGGAGAAGGGTACAATGAGCAGTTCTTC. Translating gives CASSLGAGEGYNEQFF.

Details on this clone: A junction end diverges from the germline sequence, so it may reflect a read error. The gene calls are TRBV7-7 and TRBJ1-3; TRBD1 matches 7 bases. CDR3 size: 13 residues. Germline CDR1 reads SSHAT; CDR2 reads FNYEAQ (reference sequence). The CDR3 here is CASSPGQGNTIYF. The CDR3, as DNA: TGTGCTAGCAGCCCGGGACAGGGAAACACCATATATTTT. The complete variable domain, with remaining parts taken from reference TRBV7-7 and TRBJ1-3, reads GAGVSQSPRYKVTKRGQDVTLRCDPISSHATLYWYQQALGQGPEFLTYFNYEAQPDKSGLPSDRFSAERPEGSISTLTIQRTEQRDSAMYRCASSPGQGNTIYFGEGSWLTVV.

The genes are TRBV6-1 and TRBJ2-1, with 10 bases matching TRBD2. Germline values: CDR1 MNHNS, CDR2 SASEGT. The CDR3 has 16 residues. The V segment lost 4 bases and the J segment 8 bases; nucleotides outside the gene matches: 11. The CDR3 DNA reads TGTGCCAGCAGTGGGGCGCTAGCGGGGGAGAAGGATGAGCAGTTCTTC. Translating it yields CASSGALAGEKDEQFF.

V gene TRBV7-6 combines with J gene TRBJ1-1; D possibly corresponds to TRBD1 (6 bases). Germline V gives CDR1 SGHVS, CDR2 FNYEAQ. CDR3 length: 13 amino acids. The germline V and J ends were trimmed by 5 bases and 5 bases, with 12 bases remaining between them. This CDR3 is CASSQNRGTEAFF. CDR3 DNA: TGTGCCAGCAGCCAGAATAGGGGGACTGAAGCTTTCTTT.

This clone was counted a few times. This chain links TRBV7-3 with TRBJ2-1, with D possibly TRBD1 on 5 matching bases. The CDR3 sequence is 15 residues long. Trimming removed 2 bases from V and 2 bases from J, with 10 bases in between. The germline CDR1 and CDR2 sequences are SGHTA and FQGTGA. CDR3 bases: TGTGCCAGCAGCTTAGTAAGGGGCCCCTACAATGAGCAGTTCTTC. Its translation is CASSLVRGPYNEQFF.

The V call is TRBV30, the J call TRBJ2-1; TRBD2 agrees at 14 bases. Germline V lookup: CDR1 GTSNPN, CDR2 SVGIG (reference sequence). V was pared by 4 bases and J by 7 bases, with 15 bases of the junction left unmatched. This CDR3 contains 18 residues. The CDR3 sequence is CAWNAPGTSGSRRNEQFF. CDR3 coding DNA: TGTGCCTGGAACGCCCCCGGGACTAGCGGGAGTAGGAGGAATGAGCAGTTCTTC.

This chain connects TRBV29-1 to TRBJ2-1; 15 bases fit TRBD2. Germline V gene lookup returns CDR1 SQVTM and CDR2 ANQGSEA. The CDR3 is 16 residues long. V trimming: 6 bases; J trimming: 6 bases; junction bases outside the gene matches: 9. The CDR3, as DNA: TGCAGCGTCGTTCTTGGACTAGCGGGGGGGCTCAATGAGCAGTTCTTC. Its protein product is CSVVLGLAGGLNEQFF.

The chain joins TRBV5-4 to TRBJ2-1; the match to TRBD1 covers 9 bases. The V segment lost 4 bases and the J segment 7 bases; nucleotides outside the gene matches: 9. CDR1 is SGHNT and CDR2 is YYREEE in the germline V gene (reference sequence). The CDR3 extends over 15 amino acids. The CDR3 protein is CASSQDRGVGNEQFF. CDR3 nucleotide sequence: TGTGCCAGCAGCCAGGACAGGGGAGTTGGAAATGAGCAGTTCTTC.

This rearrangement joins TRBV12-5 to TRBJ2-1, with TRBD2 matching 12 bases. The CDR3 runs 17 residues. Germline trimming cut 0 bases from V and 7 bases from J; bases unmatched to any gene: 7. Germline CDR1 reads LGHNT; CDR2 reads FRNRAP. CDR3 sequence (DNA): TGTGCTAGTGGTTTGGTACTGCTAGCGGGAGGGAGAAATGAGCAGTTCTTC. Protein product: CASGLVLLAGGRNEQFF.

This clone came up once. This chain uses TRBV5-4 with TRBJ2-1; 10 bases fit TRBD2. Losses at the gene ends were 0 bases for V and 8 bases for J; bases not matched to a gene: 2. This CDR3 has 14 residues. Germline V gives CDR1 SGHNT, CDR2 YYREEE (reference sequence). For the CDR3, the DNA is TGTGCCAGCAGCTTGGCTAGCGGGAGCGATGAGCAGTTCTTC. Amino acids: CASSLASGSDEQFF.

The chain combines TRBV4-2 with TRBJ1-2, with TRBD1 matching 7 bases. The length of the CDR3 is 14 residues. Germline CDR1 reads LGHNA; CDR2 reads YNFKEQ. V lost 4 bases, J lost 5 bases, and 7 bases stayed unmatched. DNA for the CDR3: TGTGCCAGCAGCCGCACTGGACAGGAATATGGCTACACCTTC. Translated, it gives CASSRTGQEYGYTF.

CDR3 coding DNA: TGTGCCAGCAGTACAGAGGGTTACACCGGGGAGCTGTTTTTT. It encodes CASSTEGYTGELFF. The chain recombines TRBV6-1 with TRBJ2-2; TRBD2 might be the D (5 bases). This CDR3 has 14 residues. V lost 5 bases to trimming and J lost 3 bases, with 10 bases between them. The germline CDR1 and CDR2 sequences are MNHNS and SASEGT.

This clone was counted once. V and J are TRBV29-1 and TRBJ2-3, with 8 bases aligning to TRBD1. The CDR3 consists of 15 residues. Trimming removed 6 bases from V and 0 bases from J; junction bases left unmatched: 8. Germline V lookup: CDR1 SQVTM, CDR2 ANQGSEA. The CDR3 DNA follows: TGCAGCGTCGACTACCGGACAGGGAGCACAGATACGCAGTATTTT. Amino acid sequence: CSVDYRTGSTDTQYF.